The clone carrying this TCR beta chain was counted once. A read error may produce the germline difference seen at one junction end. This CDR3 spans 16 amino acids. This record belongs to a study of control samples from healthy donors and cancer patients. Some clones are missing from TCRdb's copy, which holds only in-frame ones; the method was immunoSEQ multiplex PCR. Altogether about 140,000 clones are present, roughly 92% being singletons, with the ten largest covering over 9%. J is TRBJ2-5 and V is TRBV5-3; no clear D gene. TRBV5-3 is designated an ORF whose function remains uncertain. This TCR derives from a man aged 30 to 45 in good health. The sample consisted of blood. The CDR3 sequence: CARSLTGPRYQGTQYF. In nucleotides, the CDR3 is TGTGCCAGAAGCTTGACCGGGCCTCGGTACCAAGGGACCCAGTACTTC.